This T cell receptor beta chain was captured by sequencing in a study of shared clonotypes between healthy human individuals. Overall study: For every donor, three CD4 naive, three CD4 memory, two CD8 naive and one CD8 memory plates were used.

CD8 cells classed as naive were CD45RO-negative and positively selected for CCR7, excluding terminally differentiated effector memory CD45RA+ cells. With regard to this clone: The sample carries other DNA sequences with the same CDR3.

Germline CDR1 is SGHVS and CDR2 is FNYEAQ. The CDR3 consists of 14 residues. Trimming at V came to 1 base and at J to 3 bases, leaving 1 base not matched to a gene. Clones were sequenced by immunoSEQ multiplex PCR, and TCRdb holds only the in-frame ones, with some missing. The sample includes around 2,000,000 clones, over 85% of them seen just once. The chain has TRBV7-6 and TRBJ2-7; 9 nucleotides line up with TRBD1. The clonotype originates from a man younger than 35 in good health. Sequences were obtained from naive CD8+ T cells sorted from blood. The CDR3 region has the DNA TGTGCCAGCAGCTTAGGGGACAGGGTCTACGAGCAGTACTTC. It translates to CASSLGDRVYEQYF.